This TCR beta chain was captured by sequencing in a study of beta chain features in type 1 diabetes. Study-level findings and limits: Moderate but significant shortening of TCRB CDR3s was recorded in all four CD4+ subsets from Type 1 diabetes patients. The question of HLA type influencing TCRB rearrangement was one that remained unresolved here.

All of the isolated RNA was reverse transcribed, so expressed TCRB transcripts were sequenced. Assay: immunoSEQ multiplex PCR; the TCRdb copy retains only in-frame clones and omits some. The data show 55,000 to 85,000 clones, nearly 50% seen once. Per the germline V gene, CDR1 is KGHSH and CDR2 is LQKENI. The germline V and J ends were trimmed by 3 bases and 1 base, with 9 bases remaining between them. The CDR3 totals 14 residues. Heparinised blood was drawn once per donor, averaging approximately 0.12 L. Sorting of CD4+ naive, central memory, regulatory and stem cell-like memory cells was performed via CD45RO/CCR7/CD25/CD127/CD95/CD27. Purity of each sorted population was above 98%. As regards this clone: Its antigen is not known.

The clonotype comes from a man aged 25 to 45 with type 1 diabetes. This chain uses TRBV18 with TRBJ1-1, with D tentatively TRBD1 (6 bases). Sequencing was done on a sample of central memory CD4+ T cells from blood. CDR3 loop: CASSPAGANTEAFF. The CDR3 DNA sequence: TGTGCCAGCTCACCGGCAGGGGCGAACACTGAAGCTTTCTTT. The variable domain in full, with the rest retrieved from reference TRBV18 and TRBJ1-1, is NAGVMQNPRHLVRRRGQEARLRCSPMKGHSHVYWYRQLPEEGLKFMVYLQKENIIDESGMPKERFSAEFPKEGPSILRIQQVVRGDSAAYFCASSPAGANTEAFFGQGTRLTVV.